The text below deals with one T cell receptor beta chain. This sample was included in a study of radiation and T cells in renal cell carcinoma. Only in-frame clones appear in the TCRdb table, and some are missing; sequencing was by immunoSEQ multiplex PCR. This table holds 50,000 to 65,000 clones, about 80% found once. Time point here: blood 4 weeks post-SBRT, at nephrectomy. Treatment reported: 15 Gy SBRT to primary tumor, nephrectomy 4 weeks later. Nephrectomy followed 15 Gy stereotactic body radiation by 4 weeks. Radiation-treated patients gave blood at baseline, week 2 and week 4. CDR1 and CDR2 (germline): MNHEY, SMNVEV (reference sequence). V lost 6 bases and J lost 5, with 16 bases in between. The CDR3 is 14 residues long.

This clonotype originated in a man in his fifties or sixties with renal cell carcinoma. The rearrangement links TRBV27 to TRBJ1-2, with D tentatively TRBD1 (5 bases). This material consisted of blood, taken from a patient whose treatment included radiotherapy and nephrectomy. The CDR3 spells CASSTLGTTYGYTF. CDR3 in DNA: TGTGCCAGCAGCACCCTTGGGACCACATATGGCTACACCTTC.